A selection of T cell receptor beta chains follows, all from one sample in a study of T cells after posttransplantation cyclophosphamide. The table came from immunoSEQ multiplex PCR; TCRdb's copy has only in-frame clones and leaves some out. The table lists approximately 52,000 clones, around 83% of them singletons, with about 2.8% in the top ten. Material for sequencing was PBMCs. The origin of the receptors is a man aged 25 to 40 with a blood cancer, CMV-positive, and with a related stem cell donor. Both conserved end residues are part of each CDR3. The order of the fields is D gene, V gene, J gene, clone size, CDR3 DNA, CDR3 protein. D genes are given only for firm matches. For some rows the clone size is stated as once, few or many, or as a class when expanded; others skip it.

>TRBD2|TRBV7-3|TRBJ2-1|.
TGTGCCAGCAGCCCTCGACTAGCCGGACTATACAATGAGCAGTTCTTC
CASSPRLAGLYNEQFF
>.|TRBV30|TRBJ1-3|once
TGTGCCTGGAGTTTGGTAGTAGGAAACACCATATATTTT
CAWSLVVGNTIYF
>.|TRBV18|TRBJ2-4|.
TGTGCCAGCTCACCCGAGGTAGCGTTCCTAGCCAAAAACATTCAGTACTTC
CASSPEVAFLAKNIQYF
>TRBD2|TRBV7-3|TRBJ2-1|.
TGTGCCAGCAGCCAGCTAGCGGGAGTGATTGATGAGCAGTTCTTC
CASSQLAGVIDEQFF
>.|TRBV21-1|TRBJ2-7|.
TGTGCCAGCAGCAGACCGGGACTAGCGGGAGGGCCCCAGTATTACGAGCAGTACTTC
CASSRPGLAGGPQYYEQYF
>.|TRBV28|TRBJ1-2|.
TGTGCCACCGATACAGGGTCCCATGGCTACACCTTC
CATDTGSHGYTF
>TRBD1|TRBV16|TRBJ2-7|few
TGTGCCAGCAGCCGCCGGACAGGGGGCTACGAGCAGTACTTC
CASSRRTGGYEQYF
>.|TRBV11-3|TRBJ2-7|.
TGTGCCAGCAGCTTAGCTAAATCGTACGAGCAGTACTTC
CASSLAKSYEQYF
>.|TRBV27|TRBJ1-2|.
TGTGCCAGCAGTTTACAGTCTAGGGGGAGATCCGTCTATGGCTACACCTTC
CASSLQSRGRSVYGYTF
>TRBD2|TRBV29-1|TRBJ2-1|.
TGCAGCGTTGGCGGGGGGGTTGGGCAGTTCTTC
CSVGGGVGQFF
>TRBD1|TRBV4-1|TRBJ1-4|.
TGCGCCAGCAGCCGAGGACAGGGAAGTATAAATGAAAAACTGTTTTTT
CASSRGQGSINEKLFF
>TRBD2|TRBV5-1|TRBJ2-3|.
TGCGCCAGCAGGTCGCTAGCGGGAGTGAGAGAAGATACGCAGTATTTT
CASRSLAGVREDTQYF
>TRBD1|TRBV29-1|TRBJ2-7|.
TGCAGCGTTGAGTATGTGGGACAGGGGGTCTCCTACGAGCAGTACTTC
CSVEYVGQGVSYEQYF
>TRBD1|TRBV7-9|TRBJ1-4|.
TGTGCCAGCAGCTCATTAGCGGGACAGTTAGGAAAACTGTTTTTT
CASSSLAGQLGKLFF
>TRBD1|TRBV15|TRBJ1-2|.
TGTGCCACCAGCAGAGGGGACAGTCTGGCGTTCTACACCTTC
CATSRGDSLAFYTF
>TRBD1|TRBV29-1|TRBJ1-1|.
TGCAGCGTCCCGCCCTTACAGGGGAAGGCTACTGAAGCTTTCTTT
CSVPPLQGKATEAFF
>TRBD1|TRBV10-3|TRBJ2-7|few
TGTGCCATCAGGGGAGACAGGGACAGCTCCTACGAGCAGTACTTC
CAIRGDRDSSYEQYF
>TRBD2|TRBV27|TRBJ2-1|.
TGTGCCAGCACCAATAGCGGGAGTGGTTCGAAGGGCTCCTACAATGAGCAGTTCTTC
CASTNSGSGSKGSYNEQFF
>TRBD2|TRBV2|TRBJ2-3|.
TGTGCCAGCAGTGAACTCCGAGCGGGAGGGGTTACAGATACGCAGTATTTT
CASSELRAGGVTDTQYF
>.|TRBV19|TRBJ1-3|few
TGTGCCAGTAGTATAGGCGGCTCTGGAAACACCATATATTTT
CASSIGGSGNTIYF
>TRBD1|TRBV28|TRBJ1-1|.
TGTGCCAGCAGTCGTCCCGGGACAGGTATGACTGAAGCTTTCTTT
CASSRPGTGMTEAFF